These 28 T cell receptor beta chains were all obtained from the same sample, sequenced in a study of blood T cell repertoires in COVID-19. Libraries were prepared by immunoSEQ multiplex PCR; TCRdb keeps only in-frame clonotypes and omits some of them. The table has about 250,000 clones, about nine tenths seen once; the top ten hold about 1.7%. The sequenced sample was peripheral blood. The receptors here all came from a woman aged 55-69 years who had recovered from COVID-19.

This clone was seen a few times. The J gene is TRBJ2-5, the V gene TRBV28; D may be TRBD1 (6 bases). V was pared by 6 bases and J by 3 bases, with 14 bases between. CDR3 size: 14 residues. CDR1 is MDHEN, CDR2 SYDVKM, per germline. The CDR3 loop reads CASSGDNKKETQYF. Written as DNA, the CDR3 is TGTGCCAGCAGCGGGGACAACAAAAAAGAGACCCAGTACTTC.

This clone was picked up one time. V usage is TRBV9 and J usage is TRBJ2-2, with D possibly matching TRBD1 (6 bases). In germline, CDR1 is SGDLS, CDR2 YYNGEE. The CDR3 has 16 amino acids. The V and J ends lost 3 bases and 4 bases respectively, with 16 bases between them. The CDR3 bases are TGTGCCAGCAGCGCCCTCGGACAGAGACTCACCGGGGAGCTGTTTTTT. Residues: CASSALGQRLTGELFF.

The chain's CDR3 is CTSSQGDYYTF. The CDR3 DNA sequence: TGCACCAGCAGCCAAGGCGATTACTACACCTTC. The chain recombines TRBV1 with TRBJ1-2. TRBV1 is a documented pseudogene. The CDR3 is 11 residues long.

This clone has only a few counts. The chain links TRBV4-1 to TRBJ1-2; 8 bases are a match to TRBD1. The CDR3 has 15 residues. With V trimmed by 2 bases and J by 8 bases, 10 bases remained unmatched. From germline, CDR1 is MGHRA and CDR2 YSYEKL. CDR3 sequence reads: CASSQPGQVKRGYTF. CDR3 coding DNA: TGCGCCAGCAGCCAACCGGGACAGGTCAAACGAGGCTACACCTTC.

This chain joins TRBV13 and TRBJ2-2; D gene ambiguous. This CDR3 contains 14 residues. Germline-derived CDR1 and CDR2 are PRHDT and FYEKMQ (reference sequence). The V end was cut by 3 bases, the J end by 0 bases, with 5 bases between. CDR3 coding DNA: TGTGCCAGCAGCTTTTCTCCGAACACCGGGGAGCTGTTTTTT. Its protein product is CASSFSPNTGELFF.

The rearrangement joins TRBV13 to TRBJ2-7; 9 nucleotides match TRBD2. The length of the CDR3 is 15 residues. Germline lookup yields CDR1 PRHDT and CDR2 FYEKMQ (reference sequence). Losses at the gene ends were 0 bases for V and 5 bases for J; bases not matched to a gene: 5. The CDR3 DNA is TGTGCCAGCAGCTTAGGGCGGGGGGGTTTCGACGAGCAGTACTTC. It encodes CASSLGRGGFDEQYF. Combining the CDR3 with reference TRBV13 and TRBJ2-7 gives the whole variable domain AAGVIQSPRHLIKEKRETATLKCYPIPRHDTVYWYQQGPGQDPQFLISFYEKMQSDKGSIPDRFSAQQFSDYHSELNMSSLELGDSALYFCASSLGRGGFDEQYFGPGTRLTVT.

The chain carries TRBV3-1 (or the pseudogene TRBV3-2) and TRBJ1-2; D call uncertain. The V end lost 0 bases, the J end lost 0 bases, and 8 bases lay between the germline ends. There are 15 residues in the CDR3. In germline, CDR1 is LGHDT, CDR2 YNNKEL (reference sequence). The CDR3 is CASSQDVGANYGYTF. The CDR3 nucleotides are TGTGCCAGCAGCCAAGACGTAGGAGCTAACTATGGCTACACCTTC.

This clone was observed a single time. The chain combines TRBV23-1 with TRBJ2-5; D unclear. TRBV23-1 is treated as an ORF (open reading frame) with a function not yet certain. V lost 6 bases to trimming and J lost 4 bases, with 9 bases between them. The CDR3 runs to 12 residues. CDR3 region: CASSAVGETQYF. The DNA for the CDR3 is TGCGCCAGCAGCGCGGTAGGAGAGACCCAGTACTTC.

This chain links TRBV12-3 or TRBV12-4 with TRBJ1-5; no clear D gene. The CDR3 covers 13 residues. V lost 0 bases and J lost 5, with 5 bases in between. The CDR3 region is CASSLAEYQPQHF. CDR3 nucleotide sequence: TGTGCCAGCAGTTTAGCAGAGTATCAGCCCCAGCATTTT.

CDR3 coding DNA: TGTGCCAGCAGCCCGCGAACAGGGGACGCTTTGGCCAAAAACATTCAGTACTTC. This gives the protein CASSPRTGDALAKNIQYF. This chain joins TRBV7-9 and TRBJ2-4, with 7 bases aligning to TRBD1. The ends lost 5 bases at V and 1 base at J; junction bases unmatched: 14. CDR1 is SEHNR and CDR2 is FQNEAQ in the germline V gene (reference sequence). The CDR3 has 18 amino acids.

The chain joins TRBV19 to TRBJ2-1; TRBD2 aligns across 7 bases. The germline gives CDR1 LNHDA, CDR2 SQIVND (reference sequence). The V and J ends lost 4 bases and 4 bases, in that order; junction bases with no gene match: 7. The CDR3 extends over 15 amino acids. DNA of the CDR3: TGTGCCAGTAGTAATGGGCTAGCGGTATACAATGAGCAGTTCTTC. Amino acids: CASSNGLAVYNEQFF.

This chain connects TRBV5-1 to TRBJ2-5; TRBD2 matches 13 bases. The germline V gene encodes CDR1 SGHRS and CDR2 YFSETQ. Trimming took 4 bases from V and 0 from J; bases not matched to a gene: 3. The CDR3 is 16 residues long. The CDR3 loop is CASSRTSGGYQETQYF. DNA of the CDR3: TGCGCCAGCAGCCGGACTAGCGGGGGATACCAAGAGACCCAGTACTTC.

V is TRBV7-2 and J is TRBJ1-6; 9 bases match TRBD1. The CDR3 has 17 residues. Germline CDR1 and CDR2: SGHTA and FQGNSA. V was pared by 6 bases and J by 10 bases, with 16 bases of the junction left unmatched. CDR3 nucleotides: TGTGCCAGCAGTCCTTTGAGCCCGGGACAGGGCAGATCACCCCTCCACTTT. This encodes CASSPLSPGQGRSPLHF.

The CDR3 sequence is CASSNTGPDTGELFF. The CDR3 nucleotides read TGTGCCAGCAGCAATACAGGGCCCGACACCGGGGAGCTGTTTTTT. The V call is TRBV6-5, the J call TRBJ2-2, with D perhaps TRBD1 (6 bases). The germline CDR1 and CDR2 sequences are MNHEY and SVGAGI. V gave up 6 bases and J gave up 3 bases, with 14 bases separating them. This CDR3 is built from 15 residues.

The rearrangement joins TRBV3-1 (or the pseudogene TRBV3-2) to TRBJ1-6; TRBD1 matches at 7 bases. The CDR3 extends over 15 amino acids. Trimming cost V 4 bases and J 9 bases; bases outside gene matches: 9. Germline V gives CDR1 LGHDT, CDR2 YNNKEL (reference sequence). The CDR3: CASSRVDRDTSPLHF. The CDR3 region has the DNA TGTGCCAGCAGCCGCGTTGACAGGGACACTTCACCCCTCCACTTT.

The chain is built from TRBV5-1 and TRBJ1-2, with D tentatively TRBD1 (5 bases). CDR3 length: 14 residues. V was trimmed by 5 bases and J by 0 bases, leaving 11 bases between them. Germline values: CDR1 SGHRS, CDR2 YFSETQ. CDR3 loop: CASRPQGSNYGYTF. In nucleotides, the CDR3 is TGCGCCAGCAGGCCTCAGGGCTCTAACTATGGCTACACCTTC.

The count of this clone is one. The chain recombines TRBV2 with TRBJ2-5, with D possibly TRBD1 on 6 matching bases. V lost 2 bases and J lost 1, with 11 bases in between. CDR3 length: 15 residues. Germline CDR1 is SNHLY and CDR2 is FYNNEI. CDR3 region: CASSELRTAQETQYF. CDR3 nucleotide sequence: TGTGCCAGCAGTGAATTAAGGACAGCCCAAGAGACCCAGTACTTC. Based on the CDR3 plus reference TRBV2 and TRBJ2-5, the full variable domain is EPEVTQTPSHQVTQMGQEVILRCVPISNHLYFYWYRQILGQKVEFLVSFYNNEISEKSEIFDDQFSVERPDGSNFTLKIRSTKLEDSAMYFCASSELRTAQETQYFGPGTRLLVL.

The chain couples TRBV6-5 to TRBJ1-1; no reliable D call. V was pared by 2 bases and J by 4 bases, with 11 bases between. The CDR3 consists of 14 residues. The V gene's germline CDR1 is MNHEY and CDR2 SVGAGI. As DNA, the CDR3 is TGTGCCAGCAGTTACCGAGGGCTCGGCACTGAAGCTTTCTTT. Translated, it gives CASSYRGLGTEAFF.

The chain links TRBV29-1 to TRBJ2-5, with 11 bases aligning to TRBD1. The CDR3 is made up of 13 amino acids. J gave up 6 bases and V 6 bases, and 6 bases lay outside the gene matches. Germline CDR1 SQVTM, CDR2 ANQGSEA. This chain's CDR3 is CSVGQGAIKTQYF. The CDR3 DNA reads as TGCAGCGTAGGACAGGGGGCGATAAAGACCCAGTACTTC.

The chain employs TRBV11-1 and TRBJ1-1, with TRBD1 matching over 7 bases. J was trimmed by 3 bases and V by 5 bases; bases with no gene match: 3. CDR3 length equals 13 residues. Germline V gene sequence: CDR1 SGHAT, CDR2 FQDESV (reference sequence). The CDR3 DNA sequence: TGTGCCAGCAGCCTTCAGGGGGACACTGAAGCTTTCTTT. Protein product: CASSLQGDTEAFF.

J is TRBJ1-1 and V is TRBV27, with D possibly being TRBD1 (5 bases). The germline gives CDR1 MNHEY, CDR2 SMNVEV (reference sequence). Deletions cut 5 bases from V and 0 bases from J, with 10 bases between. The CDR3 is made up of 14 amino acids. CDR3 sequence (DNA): TGTGCCAGCAGTCCCCGGGGGGTGAACACTGAAGCTTTCTTT. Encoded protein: CASSPRGVNTEAFF.

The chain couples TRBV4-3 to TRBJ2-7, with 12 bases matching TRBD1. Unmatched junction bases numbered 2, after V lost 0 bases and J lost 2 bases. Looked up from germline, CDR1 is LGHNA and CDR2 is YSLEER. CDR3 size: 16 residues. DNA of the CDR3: TGCGCCAGCAGCCAAGACCGGGACAGGGGGCCCTACGAGCAGTACTTC. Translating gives CASSQDRDRGPYEQYF.

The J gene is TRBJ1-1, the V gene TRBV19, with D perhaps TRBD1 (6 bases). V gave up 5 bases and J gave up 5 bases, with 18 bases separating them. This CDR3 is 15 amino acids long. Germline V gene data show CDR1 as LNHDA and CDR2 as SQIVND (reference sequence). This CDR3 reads CASSGPRTGWTEAFF. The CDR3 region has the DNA TGTGCCAGTAGTGGTCCACGTACAGGGTGGACTGAAGCTTTCTTT.

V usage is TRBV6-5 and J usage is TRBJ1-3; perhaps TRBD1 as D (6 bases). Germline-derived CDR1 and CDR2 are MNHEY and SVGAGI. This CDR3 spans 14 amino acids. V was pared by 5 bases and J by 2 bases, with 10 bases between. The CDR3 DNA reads TGTGCCAGCAGTCCCCCAGGGGCTGGAAACACCATATATTTT. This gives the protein CASSPPGAGNTIYF.

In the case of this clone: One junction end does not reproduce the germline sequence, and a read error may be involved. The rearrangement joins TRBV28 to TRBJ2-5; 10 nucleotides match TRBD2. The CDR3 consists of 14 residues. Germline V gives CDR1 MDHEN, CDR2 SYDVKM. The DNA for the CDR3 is TGTGCCAGCACTTTAGCGGGGGGCCGGGAGACCCAGTACTTC. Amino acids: CASTLAGGRETQYF.

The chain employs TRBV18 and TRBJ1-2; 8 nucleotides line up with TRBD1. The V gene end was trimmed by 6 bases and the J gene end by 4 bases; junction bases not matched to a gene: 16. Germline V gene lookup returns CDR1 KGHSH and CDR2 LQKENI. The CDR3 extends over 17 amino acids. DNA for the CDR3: TGTGCCAGCTCTGAGGGAGTTAGATTTGACAGGGGCTATGGCTACACCTTC. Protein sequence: CASSEGVRFDRGYGYTF.

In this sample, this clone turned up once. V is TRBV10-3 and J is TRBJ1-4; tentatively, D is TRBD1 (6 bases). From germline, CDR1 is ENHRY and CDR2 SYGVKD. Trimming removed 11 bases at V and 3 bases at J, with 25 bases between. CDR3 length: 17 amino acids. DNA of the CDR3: TGTGCCGCCACCCCGACCCCCAACAGGGTACCTAATGAAAAACTGTTTTTT. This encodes CAATPTPNRVPNEKLFF.

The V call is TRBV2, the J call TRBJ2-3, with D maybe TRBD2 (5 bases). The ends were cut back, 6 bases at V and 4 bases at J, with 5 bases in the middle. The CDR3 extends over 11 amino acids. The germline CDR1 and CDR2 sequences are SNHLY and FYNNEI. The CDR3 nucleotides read TGTGCCAGCAGGGAGGCAGATACGCAGTATTTT. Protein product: CASREADTQYF.